The 24 T cell receptor beta chains reported below all come from one sample, sequenced in a study of T cell responses to AZD1222 COVID-19 vaccine. Libraries were prepared by immunoSEQ multiplex PCR; TCRdb keeps only in-frame clonotypes and omits some of them. Of 120,000 to 150,000 clones listed, roughly 88% are singletons. Sequences were derived from peripheral blood, sampled on day 0 of AZD1222 vaccination. These receptors originate from an adult in good health.

The V call is TRBV15, the J call TRBJ2-3; D not certain. Trimming left V 5 bases short and J 4 bases short, with 10 bases between. Germline V gene lookup returns CDR1 LNHNV and CDR2 YYDKDF (reference sequence). There are 13 residues in the CDR3. Written as DNA, the CDR3 is TGTGCCACCAGCCCCTATGCGGCAGATACGCAGTATTTT. Translating gives CATSPYAADTQYF.

The chain uses TRBV5-6 and TRBJ1-5; 8 nucleotides line up with TRBD1. This CDR3 is 17 amino acids long. Per germline, CDR1 SGHDT and CDR2 YYEEEE. Trimming removed 0 bases from V and 4 bases from J; junction bases left unmatched: 9. The CDR3 loop is CASSLAVSDRGNQPQHF. As DNA, the CDR3 is TGTGCCAGCAGCTTGGCGGTCAGTGACAGGGGAAATCAGCCCCAGCATTTT.

The rearrangement links TRBV5-1 to TRBJ1-1; TRBD1 aligns across 9 bases. The CDR3 contains 17 residues. J gave up 1 base and V 0 bases, and 7 bases lay outside the gene matches. Germline V gives CDR1 SGHRS, CDR2 YFSETQ. The CDR3 sequence is CASSLGGGQGPNTEAFF. In DNA, the CDR3 is TGCGCCAGCAGCTTGGGCGGGGGACAGGGTCCGAACACTGAAGCTTTCTTT.

The V and J genes are TRBV6-2 or TRBV6-3 and TRBJ2-1; 10 positions match TRBD2. Germline values: CDR1 MNHEY, CDR2 SVGEGT. The CDR3 is made up of 19 amino acids. V lost 2 bases and J lost 4; bases outside the gene matches: 14. The CDR3: CASSYDPTGLAETYNEQFF. In nucleotides, the CDR3 is TGTGCCAGCAGTTACGACCCTACAGGACTAGCGGAGACGTACAATGAGCAGTTCTTC.

The chain links TRBV10-1 to TRBJ2-1; 9 bases align to TRBD2. CDR1 and CDR2 (germline): WNHNN, SYGVQD (reference sequence). The CDR3 length is 17 residues. Trimming removed 2 bases from V and 5 bases from J; junction bases left unmatched: 10. The CDR3 sequence is CASSESGKRGVDNEQFF. The DNA of the CDR3 is TGCGCCAGCAGTGAGAGCGGTAAGCGGGGGGTGGACAATGAGCAGTTCTTC.

The V call is TRBV27, the J call TRBJ1-2; 8 bases are shared with TRBD1. This CDR3 comprises 15 residues. The trim removed 5 bases at V and 7 bases at J, leaving 12 bases unmatched. Germline CDR1 is MNHEY and CDR2 is SMNVEV (reference sequence). The CDR3 bases are TGTGCCAGCAGTCTCGGACAGGGTGGTCATGGTGGCTACACCTTC. The encoded protein is CASSLGQGGHGGYTF.

In its sample, this clone was seen once. The V and J genes are TRBV21-1 and TRBJ2-7; TRBD1, the table's D call, was not compared with the DNA. TRBV21-1 is classified as a pseudogene. This CDR3 has 11 amino acids. This chain's CDR3 is CASSKQGEQYF. The CDR3 DNA is TGTGCCAGCAGCAAACAGGGCGAGCAGTACTTC.

The rearrangement links TRBV7-2 to TRBJ2-5, with 8 positions matching TRBD2. This CDR3 is built from 15 residues. CDR1 is SGHTA and CDR2 is FQGNSA in the germline V gene. The junction had 9 bases not matched to a gene; V was cut back by 5 bases and J by 4 bases. The CDR3 region has the DNA TGTGCCAGCAGCCACCCCAGAGCGGGAGTAGAGACCCAGTACTTC. It codes for CASSHPRAGVETQYF.

Remarks on this clone: A junction boundary mismatches the germline segment, possibly from a read error. The chain couples TRBV28 to TRBJ1-1; possibly TRBD1 for D (6 bases). CDR1 MDHEN and CDR2 SYDVKM come from the germline V gene. The CDR3 is made up of 13 amino acids. The CDR3 loop reads CASILLRDTKAFF. As DNA, the CDR3 is TGTGCCAGCATTTTACTTAGGGACACCAAAGCTTTCTTT.

The chain carries TRBV27 and TRBJ1-2; D is ambiguous. Germline V CDR1 and CDR2: MNHEY, SMNVEV (reference sequence). V shed 5 bases and J shed 0 bases, with 13 bases lying between them. This CDR3 region has 15 residues. In nucleotides, the CDR3 is TGTGCCAGCAGTCCCCGACCGATAGCTAACTATGGCTACACCTTC. It is translated as CASSPRPIANYGYTF.

This chain links TRBV3-1 (or the pseudogene TRBV3-2) with TRBJ1-5, with 9 bases fitting TRBD1. V lost 4 bases to trimming and J lost 6 bases; unmatched junction nucleotides: 7. There are 15 residues in the CDR3. The V gene's germline CDR1 is LGHDT and CDR2 YNNKEL (reference sequence). CDR3 protein: CASSPLQGAGQPQHF. DNA of the CDR3: TGTGCCAGCAGCCCATTACAGGGGGCTGGTCAGCCCCAGCATTTT.

The rearrangement joins TRBV6-5 to TRBJ1-6; D call uncertain. CDR3 length equals 13 residues. Germline CDR1 is MNHEY and CDR2 is SVGAGI. V lost 10 bases to trimming and J lost 5 bases, with 12 bases between them. CDR3 sequence (DNA): TGTGCCACCGGGCCCCGGGATAATTCACCCCTCCACTTT. Its translation is CATGPRDNSPLHF.

J is TRBJ2-1 and V is TRBV19; D is ambiguous. The CDR3 sequence is 16 residues long. Germline V gene data show CDR1 as LNHDA and CDR2 as SQIVND (reference sequence). The V gene lost 3 bases and the J gene lost 0 bases, with 12 bases spanning the gap. The chain's CDR3 is CASSIRQAPSYNEQFF. For the CDR3, the DNA is TGTGCCAGTAGTATTCGTCAAGCCCCCTCCTACAATGAGCAGTTCTTC.

V and J are TRBV4-2 and TRBJ2-1, with D possibly called TRBD1 or TRBD2 (5 bases each). Deletions cut 0 bases from V and 6 bases from J, with 12 bases between. Germline CDR1 reads LGHNA; CDR2 reads YNFKEQ. This CDR3 comprises 15 residues. CDR3 DNA sequence: TGTGCCAGCAGCCAAGATTTGGGGGAAGTCAATGAGCAGTTCTTC. This codes for CASSQDLGEVNEQFF.

This clone occurred once. The chain links TRBV29-1 to TRBJ2-7; D is possibly TRBD1 (6 bases). The CDR3 spans 12 residues. Germline V gene sequence: CDR1 SQVTM, CDR2 ANQGSEA. The V end lost 6 bases, the J end lost 4 bases, and 13 bases lay between the germline ends. DNA for the CDR3: TGCAGCGTGACAGGTTCCCATTACGAGCAGTACTTC. Amino acid sequence: CSVTGSHYEQYF.

This chain uses TRBV7-2 with TRBJ1-1; D is undetermined. The CDR3 is 13 residues long. The V end was cut by 7 bases, the J end by 5 bases, with 14 bases between. Germline CDR1 and CDR2: SGHTA and FQGNSA. The CDR3: CASTSIGRTEAFF. The CDR3 nucleotides are TGTGCCAGCACGAGTATAGGGCGGACTGAAGCTTTCTTT.

The chain joins TRBV30 to TRBJ1-6, with D perhaps matching TRBD1 (5 bases). Looked up from germline, CDR1 is GTSNPN and CDR2 is SVGIG (reference sequence). The CDR3 has 15 amino acids. The ends were cut back, 3 bases at V and 2 bases at J, with 11 bases in the middle. In nucleotides, the CDR3 is TGTGCCTGGAGACTAGGGGAGGCCTATAATTCACCCCTCCACTTT. This encodes CAWRLGEAYNSPLHF.

This sequence joins TRBV11-2 and TRBJ2-7; 7 bases align to TRBD2. V was clipped by 1 base and J by 4 bases; unmatched bases: 4. CDR1 and CDR2 (germline): SGHAT, FQNNGV. The CDR3 length is 14 residues. The CDR3 bases are TGTGCCAGCAGCTTAGGAGCGGGGCCATACGAGCAGTACTTC. It yields the protein CASSLGAGPYEQYF.

V usage is TRBV30 and J usage is TRBJ1-5; the D is unclear. There are 13 residues in the CDR3. Germline V gene sequence: CDR1 GTSNPN, CDR2 SVGIG (reference sequence). V dropped 1 base and J dropped 7 bases, with 11 bases sitting between them. This CDR3 reads CAWSGGSGQPQHF. CDR3 sequence (DNA): TGTGCCTGGAGTGGTGGGAGCGGGCAGCCCCAGCATTTT.

V and J are TRBV7-2 and TRBJ2-1, with 10 nucleotides matching TRBD2. The CDR3 consists of 14 residues. Germline values: CDR1 SGHTA, CDR2 FQGNSA. The ends lost 8 bases at V and 12 bases at J; junction bases unmatched: 13. CDR3 residues: CASVTSGYNEGQFF. CDR3 coding DNA: TGTGCCAGCGTGACTAGCGGGTACAATGAAGGGCAGTTCTTC.

J is TRBJ1-2 and V is TRBV28; D gene ambiguous. Looked up from germline, CDR1 is MDHEN and CDR2 is SYDVKM. The CDR3 is 11 residues long. V was cut by 9 bases and J by 4 bases, with 9 bases left in between. The CDR3 here is CASGRIYGYTF. Here the CDR3 DNA reads TGTGCCAGTGGACGGATCTATGGCTACACCTTC.

This chain joins TRBV19 and TRBJ1-2, with D unclear. The V end lost 5 bases, the J end lost 4 bases, and 17 bases lay between the germline ends. Germline V CDR1 and CDR2: LNHDA, SQIVND (reference sequence). The CDR3 runs 15 residues. The chain's CDR3 is CASSSQPWAAYGYTF. The CDR3 region has the DNA TGTGCCAGTAGTTCTCAACCTTGGGCAGCCTATGGCTACACCTTC. Filled out from reference TRBV19 and TRBJ1-2, the complete variable domain reads DGGITQSPKYLFRKEGQNVTLSCEQNLNHDAMYWYRQDPGQGLRLIYYSQIVNDFQKGDIAEGYSVSREKKESFPLTVTSAQKNPTAFYLCASSSQPWAAYGYTFGSGTRLTVV.

This clone was seen once. The rearrangement joins TRBV6-4 to TRBJ2-2; D gene ambiguous. Trimming shortened V by 4 bases and J by 7 bases, and 10 bases separated the two germline ends. Germline CDR1 MRHNA, CDR2 SNTAGT. This CDR3 contains 13 residues. CDR3 coding DNA: TGTGCCAGCAGTGCTTCATCCGTCGGGGAGCTGTTTTTT. This translates into CASSASSVGELFF.

The J gene is TRBJ1-2, the V gene TRBV5-4, with D maybe TRBD1 (6 bases). Germline V lookup: CDR1 SGHNT, CDR2 YYREEE (reference sequence). The V end lost 9 bases, the J end lost 5 bases, and 17 bases lay between the germline ends. The CDR3 covers 13 residues. CDR3 bases: TGTGCCACCACTTCAGGGGACGGTTATGGCTACACCTTC. Protein product: CATTSGDGYGYTF.